This T cell receptor beta chain was recorded in a study of early T cells in non-severe SARS-CoV-2 infection. The CDR3 is made up of 15 amino acids. Germline CDR1 is SGDLS and CDR2 is YYNGEE. V gave up 5 bases and J gave up 1 base; unmatched junction bases: 3. Unique molecular identifiers tagged individual cDNA molecules. TCRdb independently ran MiXCR on the 5' RACE reads; one entry per CDR3 protein. The sample has tens of thousands of distinct CDR3 sequences, under 13% seen once. The receptor's source is an adult who was a healthcare worker with PCR-confirmed SARS-CoV-2 infection or an uninfected control (not recorded which). The chain has TRBV9 and TRBJ2-2; 9 positions match TRBD1. The sample comprised whole blood. The CDR3 DNA reads TGTGCCAGCAGGGGGACAGGGCTGAACACCGGGGAGCTGTTTTTT. This translates into CASRGTGLNTGELFF.